A single count supports the clone carrying this T cell receptor (beta chain). Its antigen is undetermined. The sample is drawn from a study of T cell repertoires in cytomegalovirus infection. Study summary: CMV infection together with matching HLA type was indicated by public TCR beta signatures. Study results and caveats: CMV-specific TCR beta clonotypes restricted by HLA-C were the ones dominating the ex vivo response. Pooled public TCR beta family frequency picked out CMV carriers with the relevant HLA.

Via MiXCR, TCRdb re-called the reads, giving one row per CDR3 protein. Of around 490,000 distinct CDR3 sequences in the sample, around 27% were seen once. Germline V gene sequence: CDR1 MDHEN, CDR2 SYDVKM. The ends were cut back, 1 base at V and 6 bases at J, with 15 bases in the middle. This CDR3 has 15 residues. The chain has TRBV28 and TRBJ1-1; D is ambiguous. The sequenced sample consisted of PBMCs. The receptor comes from a human donor in good health (CMV status not recorded). Some clones in this sample may be carry-over from other donors' samples. CDR3 protein: CASSLSGFLLPEAFF. The DNA of the CDR3 is TGTGCCAGCAGTTTATCCGGGTTTTTGCTTCCTGAAGCTTTCTTT.